Listed here is a single TCR beta chain. Its target antigen remains unknown. Per-base qualities were not stored, and no clone one base away is much larger. V drops 8 bases and J drops 4 bases, leaving 14 bases in between. The CDR3 holds 13 amino acids from the cysteine to the phenylalanine. Only the CDR3 portion is preserved as DNA: 39 bases, with reading frame beginning at the first base. The germline V gene provides CDR1 SGHVS and CDR2 FQNEAQ. TCRbeta CDR3 regions were immunosequenced from genomic DNA with the immunoSEQ Assay. Genomic DNA was amplified by bias-controlled multiplex PCR before high-throughput sequencing. The published analysis was carried out like this. To quantify the absolute abundance of each unique TCRbeta CDR3 region, the sequences were collapsed and filtered. Clonality, defined as 1 minus Pielou's evenness, was calculated using productive rearrangements only. A previously published method was used to identify clones with significantly greater frequencies in on-treatment samples than in baseline samples. TCRdb retrieved this table from immuneACCESS and kept in-frame rearrangements only. Not all clones are present; in checked studies, unresolved V genes account for under half, and no reason is known for the remainder. V and J calls and clone size are as listed in that table; D and trimming were resolved from the DNA. Recorded for this sample are approximately 12,000 clones; approximately 83% of them occurred a single time. Of the sample, 6% to 8% falls within the top ten clones.

The data were taken from a study of sequential checkpoint blockade in melanoma (dated by TCRdb to about 2019). The study in broad terms: Patients were assigned by 1:1 randomization to either first-line nivolumab followed by ipilimumab (arm A) or ipilimumab followed by nivolumab (arm B). Maintenance nivolumab came after both trial sequences. The research as a whole found: The model for predicting response that combines TCR metrics with mutation burden needs to be validated in larger, independent patient cohorts.

The treatment or condition label of this sample denotes: randomized to nivolumab then ipilimumab (arm A) or the reverse (arm B). No trial patient had received prior DNA-damaging chemotherapy. On a FACS Aria II flow cytometer, live CD3+CD8+ cells that were negative for CD19 and CD56 were sorted from thawed PBMCs. The samples were obtained from melanoma patients enrolled in CheckMate 064, an open-label, randomized phase II trial testing sequential checkpoint blockade. Peripheral blood mononuclear cells were collected by leukapheresis, purified with Ficoll-Paque, and frozen in human serum with 10% DMSO. Immediately after sorting, the purity of the sorted blood CD3+CD8+ cells was confirmed to be >95%, and DNA was then extracted.

Here the chain combines TRBV7-8 and TRBJ1-1; 6 matching bases give a weak D call of TRBD1. The origin of this receptor is a human donor with melanoma. The sample consisted of CD8+ T cells sorted from blood (inferred from file names), taken from a patient given nivolumab and ipilimumab in sequence. The DNA is TGTGCCAGCGGTTTAATAGGGGGCACTGAAGCTTTCTTT. It translates to CASGLIGGTEAFF. Beyond the CDR3, the reference TRBV7-8 and TRBJ1-1 genes provide the residues; the full variable domain reads: GAGVSQSPRYKVAKRGQDVALRCDPISGHVSLFWYQQALGQGPEFLTYFQNEAQLDKSGLPSDRFFAERPEGSVSTLKIQRTQQEDSAVYLCASGLIGGTEAFFGQGTRLTVV.